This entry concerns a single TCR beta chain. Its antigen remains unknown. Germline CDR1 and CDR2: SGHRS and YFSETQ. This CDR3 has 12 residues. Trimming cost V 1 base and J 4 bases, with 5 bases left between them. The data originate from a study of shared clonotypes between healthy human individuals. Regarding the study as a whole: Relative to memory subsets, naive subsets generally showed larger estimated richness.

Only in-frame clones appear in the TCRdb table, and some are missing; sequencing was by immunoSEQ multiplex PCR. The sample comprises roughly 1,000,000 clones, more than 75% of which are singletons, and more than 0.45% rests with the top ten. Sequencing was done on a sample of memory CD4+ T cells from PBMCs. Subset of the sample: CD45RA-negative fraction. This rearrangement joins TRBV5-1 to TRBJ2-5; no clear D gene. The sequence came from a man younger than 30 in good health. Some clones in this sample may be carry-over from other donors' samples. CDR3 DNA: TGCGCCAGCAGCTTGCAGTCAGAGACCCAGTACTTC. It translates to CASSLQSETQYF. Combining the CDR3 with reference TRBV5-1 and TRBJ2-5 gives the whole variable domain KAGVTQTPRYLIKTRGQQVTLSCSPISGHRSVSWYQQTPGQGLQFLFEYFSETQRNKGNFPGRFSGRQFSNSRSEMNVSTLELGDSALYLCASSLQSETQYFGPGTRLLVL.